This T cell receptor beta chain stems from a study of T cell changes during pregnancy in multiple sclerosis. Germline values: CDR1 LNHDA, CDR2 SQIVND (reference sequence). The CDR3 spans 15 residues. V gave up 5 bases and J gave up 6 bases, with 18 bases separating them. This clone was found once. TCRdb keeps only in-frame clones here, not all; method: immunoSEQ multiplex PCR. The table has some 110,000 clones, roughly 92% seen once. The starting material was peripheral blood, obtained in the third trimester of pregnancy. This sequence was found in a female donor with multiple sclerosis, enrolled in a pregnancy study. This sequence joins TRBV19 and TRBJ2-3; a weak D match, TRBD1 (6 bases). CDR3 DNA sequence: TGTGCCAGTAGTCGAAGTCACAGGGCCCCCGATACGCAGTATTTT. It encodes CASSRSHRAPDTQYF.